The 29 T cell receptor beta chains below were found in one sample sequenced in a study of blood T cell repertoires in COVID-19. Using immunoSEQ multiplex PCR, the repertoire was profiled, and TCRdb retains in-frame clones only, with some absent. The sample carries 500,000 to 600,000 clones, roughly 91% recorded once. The sample taken for sequencing was peripheral blood. All receptors come from a woman between 50 and 59 years old with COVID-19, enrolled during active disease.

V gene TRBV29-1 combines with J gene TRBJ1-1; D is uncertain. The CDR3 has 12 amino acids. Germline V gene data show CDR1 as SQVTM and CDR2 as ANQGSEA. With 7 bases removed from V and 0 bases from J, the gap between germline ends came to 9 bases. CDR3 residues: CSGGGVNTEAFF. The CDR3 DNA is TGCAGCGGAGGAGGAGTGAACACTGAAGCTTTCTTT.

The chain recombines TRBV6-5 with TRBJ2-7; no reliable D call. The CDR3 has 13 amino acids. Deletions cut 8 bases from V and 2 bases from J, with 13 bases between. Germline values: CDR1 MNHEY, CDR2 SVGAGI. The CDR3: CASGRDIAYEQYF. CDR3 nucleotides: TGTGCCAGCGGAAGAGACATTGCCTACGAGCAGTACTTC.

This clone was counted a single time. The chain is built from TRBV28 and TRBJ1-5, with D possibly being TRBD1 (5 bases). Trimming took 2 bases from V and 6 from J, leaving 11 bases between them. Looked up from germline, CDR1 is MDHEN and CDR2 is SYDVKM. The CDR3 runs 14 residues. The CDR3 region has the DNA TGTGCCAGCAGTTTAGCAGGGCGAAGTCAGCCCCAGCATTTT. This gives the protein CASSLAGRSQPQHF. The full variable domain, its missing parts supplied by reference TRBV28 and TRBJ1-5, is DVKVTQSSRYLVKRTGEKVFLECVQDMDHENMFWYRQDPGLGLRLIYFSYDVKMKEKGDIPEGYSVSREKKERFSLILESASTNQTSMYLCASSLAGRSQPQHFGDGTRLSIL.

This chain connects TRBV4-2 to TRBJ2-2; 9 nucleotides line up with TRBD2. With V trimmed by 1 base and J by 0 bases, 0 bases remained unmatched. The CDR3 consists of 16 residues. Germline loops: CDR1 LGHNA, CDR2 YNFKEQ. The CDR3 here is CASSQVAGANTGELFF. For the CDR3, the DNA is TGTGCCAGCAGCCAAGTAGCGGGAGCGAACACCGGGGAGCTGTTTTTT.

This clone was detected once. The gene calls are TRBV4-2 and TRBJ2-3; 9 positions match TRBD2. V trimming: 1 base; J trimming: 4 bases; junction bases outside the gene matches: 12. Germline-derived CDR1 and CDR2 are LGHNA and YNFKEQ. The CDR3 loop spans 18 amino acids. CDR3 nucleotide sequence: TGTGCCAGCAGCCAAGGAATCCGGCGGGGGGGCCTCGCAGATACGCAGTATTTT. This codes for CASSQGIRRGGLADTQYF.

This clone was detected only once. The CDR3 region has the DNA TGTGCCTGGAGTGTACGGGGCGGGGGGGCCCGCGAGCAGTACTTC. Protein sequence: CAWSVRGGGAREQYF. The rearrangement joins TRBV30 to TRBJ2-7; 9 bases line up with TRBD2. The CDR3 length is 15 residues. Germline values: CDR1 GTSNPN, CDR2 SVGIG (reference sequence). Trimming cost V 0 bases and J 6 bases; bases outside gene matches: 9.

This chain connects TRBV18 to TRBJ1-2; maybe TRBD1 (5 bases). Trimming cost V 0 bases and J 0 bases, with 8 bases left between them. In germline, CDR1 is KGHSH, CDR2 LQKENI. The CDR3 runs to 15 residues. DNA of the CDR3: TGTGCCAGCTCACCACCGGGGCGAGCTAACTATGGCTACACCTTC. Amino acid sequence: CASSPPGRANYGYTF.

This clone was found a few times. This chain uses TRBV28 with TRBJ1-5, with a possible D match to TRBD1 (5 bases). CDR3 length: 13 residues. V was shortened by 6 bases and J by 8 bases, with 14 bases between the two germline ends. The V gene's germline CDR1 is MDHEN and CDR2 SYDVKM. The CDR3 bases are TGTGCCAGCAGAAGACCCCCAGGGAAGCCCCAGCATTTT. Residues: CASRRPPGKPQHF.

This chain connects TRBV6-6 to TRBJ2-1; D perhaps matches TRBD2 (6 bases). Between the trimmed V and J ends, which lost 7 bases and 7 bases, there was a span of 17 bases. This CDR3 region has 14 residues. Germline V lookup: CDR1 MNHNY, CDR2 SVGAGI (reference sequence). CDR3 bases: TGTGCCAGCAAAAACGCTGGGGGGATAAATGAGCAGTTCTTC. This sequence encodes CASKNAGGINEQFF.

The chain uses TRBV19 and TRBJ2-2, with TRBD2 matching over 7 bases. Germline V gene data show CDR1 as LNHDA and CDR2 as SQIVND (reference sequence). The length of the CDR3 is 15 residues. Trimming removed 4 bases from V and 3 bases from J; junction bases left unmatched: 5. DNA for the CDR3: TGTGCCAGTAGTAGAAGGGCGGGGGACACCGGGGAGCTGTTTTTT. Translation: CASSRRAGDTGELFF.

This clone was found once. This clone may be a read error of a much larger clone one base away. Other nucleotide sequences from this sample produce the same CDR3. This sequence joins TRBV4-1 and TRBJ1-5; D may be TRBD1 (6 bases). Germline assignment: CDR1 MGHRA and CDR2 YSYEKL. This CDR3 spans 15 amino acids. The CDR3 loop is CASSQVGAGNQPQHF. DNA of the CDR3: TGCGCCAGCAGTCAAGTGGGGGCAGGGAATCAGCCCCAGCATTTT.

There are a few counts of this clone. V gene TRBV7-9 combines with J gene TRBJ1-1; no clear D gene. CDR1 is SEHNR, CDR2 FQNEAQ, per germline (reference sequence). The CDR3 runs 15 residues. The V and J ends lost 4 bases and 1 base respectively, with 13 bases between them. In DNA form, the CDR3 reads TGTGCCAGCAGCTCCACTCGCCATCAGAACACTGAAGCTTTCTTT. Its translation: CASSSTRHQNTEAFF.

V is TRBV11-2 and J is TRBJ1-3; no definite D call. V was shortened by 1 base and J by 4 bases, with 11 bases between the two germline ends. The CDR3 is made up of 15 amino acids. Per germline, CDR1 SGHAT and CDR2 FQNNGV. CDR3 in amino acids: CASSLVNGGGNTIYF. The CDR3 DNA follows: TGTGCCAGCAGCTTAGTGAACGGAGGAGGAAACACCATATATTTT.

This chain uses TRBV5-6 with TRBJ1-1; 8 bases match TRBD1. This CDR3 is built from 15 residues. The trim removed 2 bases at V and 5 bases at J, leaving 8 bases unmatched. CDR1 and CDR2 (germline): SGHDT, YYEEEE. CDR3 in DNA: TGTGCCAGCAGCTTCCCTCAGGGGGCAGGAACTGAAGCTTTCTTT. Amino acids: CASSFPQGAGTEAFF.

This clone was observed a few times. This chain uses TRBV6-4 with TRBJ2-1; TRBD2 aligns across 8 bases. Germline V gene data show CDR1 as MRHNA and CDR2 as SNTAGT. The CDR3 covers 15 residues. J gave up 8 bases and V 4 bases, and 10 bases lay outside the gene matches. This chain's CDR3 is CASSVDQRGFDEQFF. CDR3 DNA sequence: TGTGCCAGCAGTGTTGACCAGCGGGGGTTCGATGAGCAGTTCTTC.

The chain joins TRBV5-5 to TRBJ2-2, with D possibly matching TRBD1 (6 bases). Trimming left V 4 bases short and J 4 bases short, with 17 bases between. CDR1 SGHKS and CDR2 YYEKEE come from the germline V gene (reference sequence). CDR3 length equals 16 residues. This CDR3 is CASSVSQGGGTGELFF. The CDR3 DNA reads as TGTGCCAGCAGCGTATCACAGGGCGGAGGCACCGGGGAGCTGTTTTTT.

The chain has TRBV3-1 (or the pseudogene TRBV3-2) and TRBJ1-1, with D perhaps matching TRBD1 (6 bases). The germline V gene encodes CDR1 LGHDT and CDR2 YNNKEL (reference sequence). The CDR3 extends over 14 amino acids. V lost 4 bases to trimming and J lost 2 bases, with 11 bases between them. The CDR3 sequence: CASSRRGANTEAFF. The DNA for the CDR3 is TGTGCCAGCAGCCGCCGGGGGGCTAACACTGAAGCTTTCTTT.

V and J are TRBV3-1 (or the pseudogene TRBV3-2) and TRBJ2-2; tentatively, D is TRBD2 (6 bases). The CDR3 runs to 15 residues. Germline V gene sequence: CDR1 LGHDT, CDR2 YNNKEL (reference sequence). Trimming pared 6 bases from V and 1 base from J, leaving 12 bases between. The CDR3 DNA is TGTGCCAGCAGTGCCGGGGGACTGAACACCGGGGAGCTGTTTTTT. Translating it yields CASSAGGLNTGELFF.

The chain uses TRBV29-1 and TRBJ2-3, with 7 bases lining up with TRBD2. Trimming cost V 2 bases and J 2 bases; bases outside gene matches: 7. The CDR3 contains 15 residues. The germline V gene encodes CDR1 SQVTM and CDR2 ANQGSEA. Here the CDR3 DNA reads TGCAGCGTTGAACTGGGGGGGACGATCACAGATACGCAGTATTTT. Translation gives CSVELGGTITDTQYF.

The rearrangement links TRBV7-2 to TRBJ2-5; TRBD2 matches 10 bases. After removal of 0 bases from V and 6 bases from J, the junction contained 13 bases not matched to a gene. Germline lookup yields CDR1 SGHTA and CDR2 FQGNSA. This CDR3 is built from 18 residues. The CDR3 reads CASSLAASGGEKRKTQYF. Here the CDR3 DNA reads TGTGCCAGCAGCTTAGCAGCTAGCGGGGGCGAAAAGCGAAAGACCCAGTACTTC.

The rearrangement joins TRBV19 to TRBJ2-3; 10 nucleotides agree with TRBD2. Germline lookup yields CDR1 LNHDA and CDR2 SQIVND (reference sequence). V was pared by 3 bases and J by 3 bases, with 0 bases of the junction left unmatched. This CDR3 has 14 amino acids. CDR3 sequence: CASSMGLATDTQYF. DNA of the CDR3: TGTGCCAGTAGTATGGGACTAGCGACAGATACGCAGTATTTT.

This chain links TRBV2 with TRBJ1-1; no firm D call. V was clipped by 2 bases and J by 2 bases, with 6 bases between them. This CDR3 has 13 residues. Germline loops: CDR1 SNHLY, CDR2 FYNNEI. The CDR3 DNA is TGTGCCAGCAGTGAAACCAGTAACACTGAAGCTTTCTTT. Amino acids: CASSETSNTEAFF.

V gene TRBV28 combines with J gene TRBJ1-4; D unresolved. Deletions cut 5 bases from V and 8 bases from J, with 21 bases between. This CDR3 spans 16 amino acids. The germline V gene has CDR1 MDHEN and CDR2 SYDVKM. CDR3 coding DNA: TGTGCCAGCAGTCCCCCCCGGGAAGCGCCTGGGGAAAAACTGTTTTTT. This gives the protein CASSPPREAPGEKLFF.

This chain connects TRBV5-5 to TRBJ1-2; no clear D gene. CDR1 and CDR2 (germline): SGHKS, YYEKEE (reference sequence). The V end lost 4 bases, the J end lost 0 bases, and 16 bases lay between the germline ends. The CDR3 spans 16 residues. The CDR3 protein is CASSTRYAGANYGYTF. The CDR3 DNA sequence: TGTGCCAGCAGCACAAGGTACGCTGGAGCTAACTATGGCTACACCTTC.

The J gene is TRBJ1-2, the V gene TRBV25-1, with D hard to call. The CDR3 runs 13 residues. Germline V gene data show CDR1 as MGHDK and CDR2 as SYGVNS. V was pared by 2 bases and J by 4 bases, with 8 bases between. The CDR3 loop is CASSEDGVYGYTF. The CDR3, as DNA: TGTGCCAGCAGTGAAGACGGGGTCTATGGCTACACCTTC.

The rearrangement links TRBV29-1 to TRBJ2-3, with 9 bases identical to TRBD1. The length of the CDR3 is 12 residues. Germline lookup yields CDR1 SQVTM and CDR2 ANQGSEA. J was trimmed by 3 bases and V by 7 bases; bases with no gene match: 2. CDR3 in amino acids: CSAGQGTDTQYF. CDR3 DNA: TGCAGCGCCGGACAGGGGACAGATACGCAGTATTTT.

This sequence joins TRBV11-2 and TRBJ1-2, with a weak D call TRBD1 (5 bases). Per germline, CDR1 SGHAT and CDR2 FQNNGV. The V end was cut by 3 bases, the J end by 8 bases, with 13 bases between. CDR3 length equals 13 residues. The CDR3 reads CASSFGQGMGYTF. In DNA form, the CDR3 reads TGTGCCAGCAGCTTCGGGCAGGGCATGGGCTACACCTTC.

The rearrangement links TRBV7-8 to TRBJ1-6, with 7 bases matching TRBD1. Germline lookup yields CDR1 SGHVS and CDR2 FQNEAQ. This CDR3 contains 13 residues. Trimming cost V 5 bases and J 8 bases; bases outside gene matches: 3. CDR3 DNA: TGTGCCAGCAGCCCACAGGGGTATTCACCCCTCCACTTT. This codes for CASSPQGYSPLHF.

For this clone: Other DNA sequences of this sample code for an identical CDR3. The CDR3 protein is CASSFRVDTEAFF. The CDR3 DNA is TGCGCCAGCAGCTTCCGCGTTGACACTGAAGCTTTCTTT. The V call is TRBV5-1, the J call TRBJ1-1; D is unclear. CDR3 length: 13 residues. V was trimmed by 2 bases and J by 3 bases, leaving 8 bases between them. Per germline, CDR1 SGHRS and CDR2 YFSETQ.